This T cell receptor beta chain derives from a study of metastatic and nonmetastatic thyroid tumors. Study information: Malignant and benign thyroid patients had repertoires compared in peripheral blood and tumor or nodule tissue.

Not a single patient had been given any form of treatment at any point before undergoing thyroid surgery. Study results and limitations: Reportedly, malignant thyroid tumors had significantly higher TCR beta diversity than benign nodules, in blood and tumor.

This clone has ten or more counts. The antigen is not known. TCRdb redid the clone calls on the PCR reads using MiXCR. The profile shows some 21,000 clones, roughly 22% of them singletons. The V and J ends lost 1 base and 8 bases respectively, with 13 bases between them. The CDR3 consists of 14 residues. Per the germline V gene, CDR1 is SGHRS and CDR2 is YFSETQ. The J gene is TRBJ2-1, the V gene TRBV5-1; D is perhaps TRBD1 (6 bases). What was sequenced was tumor tissue. The sequence was collected from a female donor with papillary thyroid cancer or a benign thyroid nodule (not recorded which). Some clones in this sample may be carry-over from other donors' samples. Written as DNA, the CDR3 is TGCGCCAGCAGCTTGAGGTACAGGGAAGATGAGCAGTTCTTC. This translates into CASSLRYREDEQFF.